This T cell receptor beta chain was found in a study of blood T cells in healthy people across ages. The CDR3 consists of 13 residues. Trimming stripped 5 bases from V and 7 bases from J, with 14 bases between. Per germline, CDR1 LGHDT and CDR2 YNNKEL (reference sequence). PCR was performed a second time for roughly 7 to 11 cycles using a sample-barcoded 5' primer and a J-beta primer mix. A template-switch adaptor that had 12 random nucleotides put a tag on each cDNA molecule. TCRdb re-derived calls from the 5' RACE reads in MiXCR, one entry per CDR3 protein. The sample holds approximately 360,000 distinct CDR3 sequences, about 55% seen once. Points from the study as a whole: TCR beta diversity per million T cells fell roughly linearly with age. The study lacked donor CMV status, which possibly confounded expanded clonotype changes.

Total RNA, at least 5.5 micrograms per sample, was extracted from PBMCs. In regard to this clonotype: Antigen unknown.

The material sequenced was blood. This TCR came from a man in his 60s in good health. The V gene is TRBV3-1, the J gene TRBJ2-5; D perhaps matches TRBD1 (6 bases). In DNA form, the CDR3 reads TGTGCCAGCAGCTCCGGGACACGGAGGACCCAGTACTTC. Translated, it gives CASSSGTRRTQYF.